The text below deals with one TCR beta chain. Per the germline V gene, CDR1 is MDHEN and CDR2 is SYDVKM. Trimming pared 4 bases from V and 4 bases from J, leaving 8 bases between. This CDR3 contains 12 residues. The data were obtained in a study of blood T cell repertoires in COVID-19. The data were produced by immunoSEQ multiplex PCR, yet TCRdb's version contains in-frame clones alone and is incomplete. Of more than 90,000 clones in the sample, around 90% were seen once. Material for sequencing was peripheral blood. This sequence was found in a human donor in a cohort sampled during active COVID-19. V is TRBV28 and J is TRBJ2-7; maybe TRBD1 (6 bases). In DNA form, the CDR3 reads TGTGCCAGCAGTTACAGGGTTTACGAGCAGTACTTC. Its translation: CASSYRVYEQYF.